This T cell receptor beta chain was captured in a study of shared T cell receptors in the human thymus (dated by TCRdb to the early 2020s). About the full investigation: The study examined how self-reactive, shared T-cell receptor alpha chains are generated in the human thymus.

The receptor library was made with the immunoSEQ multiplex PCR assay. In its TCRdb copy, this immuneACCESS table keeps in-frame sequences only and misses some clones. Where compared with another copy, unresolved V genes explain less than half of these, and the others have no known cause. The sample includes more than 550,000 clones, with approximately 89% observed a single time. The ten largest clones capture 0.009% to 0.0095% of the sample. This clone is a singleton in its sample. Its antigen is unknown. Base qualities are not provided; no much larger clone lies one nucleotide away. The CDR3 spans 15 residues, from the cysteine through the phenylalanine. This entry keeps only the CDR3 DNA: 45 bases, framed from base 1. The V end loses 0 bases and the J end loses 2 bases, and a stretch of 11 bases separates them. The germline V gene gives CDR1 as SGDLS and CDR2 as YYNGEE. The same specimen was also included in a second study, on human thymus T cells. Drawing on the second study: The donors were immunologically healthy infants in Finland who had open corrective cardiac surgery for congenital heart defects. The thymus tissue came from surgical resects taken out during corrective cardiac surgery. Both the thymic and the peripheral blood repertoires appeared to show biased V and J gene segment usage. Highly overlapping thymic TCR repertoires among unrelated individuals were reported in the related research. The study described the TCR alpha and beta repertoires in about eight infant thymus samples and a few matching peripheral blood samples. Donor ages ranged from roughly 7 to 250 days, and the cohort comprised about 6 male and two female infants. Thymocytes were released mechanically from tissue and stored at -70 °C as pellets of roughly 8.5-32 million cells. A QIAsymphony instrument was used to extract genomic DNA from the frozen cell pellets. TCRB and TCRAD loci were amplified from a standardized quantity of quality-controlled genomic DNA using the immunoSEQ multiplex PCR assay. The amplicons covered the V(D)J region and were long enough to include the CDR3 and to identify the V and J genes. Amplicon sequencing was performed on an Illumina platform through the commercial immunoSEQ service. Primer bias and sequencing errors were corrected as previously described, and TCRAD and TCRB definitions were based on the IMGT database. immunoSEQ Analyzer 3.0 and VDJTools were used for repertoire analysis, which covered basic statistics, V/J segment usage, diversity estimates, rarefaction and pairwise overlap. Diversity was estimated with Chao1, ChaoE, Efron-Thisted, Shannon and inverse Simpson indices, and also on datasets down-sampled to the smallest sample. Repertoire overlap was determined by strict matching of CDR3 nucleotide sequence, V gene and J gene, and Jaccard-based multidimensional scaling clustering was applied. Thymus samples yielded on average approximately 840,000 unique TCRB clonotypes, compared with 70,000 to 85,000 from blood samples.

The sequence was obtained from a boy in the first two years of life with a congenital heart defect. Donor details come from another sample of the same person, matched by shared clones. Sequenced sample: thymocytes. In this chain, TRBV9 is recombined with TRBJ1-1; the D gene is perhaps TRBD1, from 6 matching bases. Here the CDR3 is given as CASSVDGGGNTEAFF. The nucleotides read TGTGCCAGCAGCGTAGATGGGGGCGGAAACACTGAAGCTTTCTTT.